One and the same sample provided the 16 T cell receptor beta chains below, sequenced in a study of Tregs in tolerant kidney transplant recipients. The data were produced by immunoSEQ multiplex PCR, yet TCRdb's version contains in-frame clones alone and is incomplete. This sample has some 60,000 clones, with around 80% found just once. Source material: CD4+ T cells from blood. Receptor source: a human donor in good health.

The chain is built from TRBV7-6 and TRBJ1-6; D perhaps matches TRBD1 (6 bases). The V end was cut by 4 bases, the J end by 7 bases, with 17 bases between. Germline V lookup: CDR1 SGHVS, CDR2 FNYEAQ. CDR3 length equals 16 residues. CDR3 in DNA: TGTGCCAGCAGCTCATCGGGGGCGGGGGCGAATTCACCCCTCCACTTT. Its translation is CASSSSGAGANSPLHF.

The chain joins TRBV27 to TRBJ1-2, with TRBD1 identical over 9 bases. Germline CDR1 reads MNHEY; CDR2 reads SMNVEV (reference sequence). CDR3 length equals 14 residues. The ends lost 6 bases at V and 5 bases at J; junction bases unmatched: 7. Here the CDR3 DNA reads TGTGCCAGCAGACACTCCGGACAGGGGTATGGCTACACCTTC. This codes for CASRHSGQGYGYTF.

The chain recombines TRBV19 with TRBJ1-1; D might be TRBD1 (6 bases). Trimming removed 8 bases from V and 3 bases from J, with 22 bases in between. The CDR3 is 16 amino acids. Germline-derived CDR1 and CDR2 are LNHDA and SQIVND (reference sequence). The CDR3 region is CASGRLSGALDTEAFF. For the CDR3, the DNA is TGTGCCAGTGGAAGGTTGTCAGGGGCTTTGGACACTGAAGCTTTCTTT. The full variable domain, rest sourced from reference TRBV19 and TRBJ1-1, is DGGITQSPKYLFRKEGQNVTLSCEQNLNHDAMYWYRQDPGQGLRLIYYSQIVNDFQKGDIAEGYSVSREKKESFPLTVTSAQKNPTAFYLCASGRLSGALDTEAFFGQGTRLTVV.

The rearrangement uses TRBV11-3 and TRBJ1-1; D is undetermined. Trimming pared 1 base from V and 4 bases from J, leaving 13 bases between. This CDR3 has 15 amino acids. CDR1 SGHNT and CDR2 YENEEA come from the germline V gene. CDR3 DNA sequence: TGTGCCAGCAGCTTAGTCGCGGCAGGCGGCACTGAAGCTTTCTTT. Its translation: CASSLVAAGGTEAFF.

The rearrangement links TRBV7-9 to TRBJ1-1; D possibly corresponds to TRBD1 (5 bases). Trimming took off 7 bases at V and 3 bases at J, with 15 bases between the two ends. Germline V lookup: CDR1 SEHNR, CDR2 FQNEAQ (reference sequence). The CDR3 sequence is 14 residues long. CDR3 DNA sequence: TGTGCCAGCAACCTTCAGGGTACGGACACTGAAGCTTTCTTT. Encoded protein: CASNLQGTDTEAFF.

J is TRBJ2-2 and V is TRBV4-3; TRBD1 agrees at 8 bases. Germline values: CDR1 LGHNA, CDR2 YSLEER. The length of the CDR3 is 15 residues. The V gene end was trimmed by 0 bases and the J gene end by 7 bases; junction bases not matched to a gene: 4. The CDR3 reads CASSQDGTGVGELFF. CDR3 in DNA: TGCGCCAGCAGCCAAGACGGGACAGGTGTCGGGGAGCTGTTTTTT.

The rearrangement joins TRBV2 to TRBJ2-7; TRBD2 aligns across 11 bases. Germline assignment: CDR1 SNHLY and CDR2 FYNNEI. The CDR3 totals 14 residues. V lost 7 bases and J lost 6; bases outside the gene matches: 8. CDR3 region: CASIGLAGGIEQYF. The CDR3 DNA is TGTGCCAGCATAGGGCTAGCGGGGGGAATCGAGCAGTACTTC.

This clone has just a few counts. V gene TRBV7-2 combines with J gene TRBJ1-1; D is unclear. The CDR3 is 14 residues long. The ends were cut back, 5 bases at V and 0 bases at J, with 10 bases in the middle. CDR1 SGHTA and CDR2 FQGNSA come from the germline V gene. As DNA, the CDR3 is TGTGCCAGCAGCCCGGGCCTTATGAACACTGAAGCTTTCTTT. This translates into CASSPGLMNTEAFF.

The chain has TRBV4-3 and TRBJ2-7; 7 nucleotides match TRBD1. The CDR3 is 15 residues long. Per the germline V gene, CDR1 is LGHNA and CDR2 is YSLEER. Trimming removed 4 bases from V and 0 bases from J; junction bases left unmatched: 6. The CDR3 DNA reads TGCGCCAGCAGCCGAGCAGGGGGAAGCTCCTACGAGCAGTACTTC. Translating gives CASSRAGGSSYEQYF.

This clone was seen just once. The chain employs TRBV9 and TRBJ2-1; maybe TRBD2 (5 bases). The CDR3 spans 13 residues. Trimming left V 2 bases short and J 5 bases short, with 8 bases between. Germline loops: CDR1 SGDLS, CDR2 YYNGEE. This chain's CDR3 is CASSVRTDNEQFF. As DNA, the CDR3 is TGTGCCAGCAGCGTGAGGACTGACAATGAGCAGTTCTTC.

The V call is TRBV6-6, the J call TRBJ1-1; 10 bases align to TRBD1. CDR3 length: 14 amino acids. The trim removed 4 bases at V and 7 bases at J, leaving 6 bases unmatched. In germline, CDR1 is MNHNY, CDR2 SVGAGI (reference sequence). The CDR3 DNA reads TGTGCCAGCAGTTTTGGGACAGGGGACGATGAAGCTTTCTTT. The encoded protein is CASSFGTGDDEAFF.

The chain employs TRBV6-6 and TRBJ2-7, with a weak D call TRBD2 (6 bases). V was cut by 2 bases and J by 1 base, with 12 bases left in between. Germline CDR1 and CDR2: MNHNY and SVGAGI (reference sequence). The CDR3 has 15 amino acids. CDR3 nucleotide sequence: TGTGCCAGCAGTTACCCGGGACTTCAATCCTACGAGCAGTACTTC. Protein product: CASSYPGLQSYEQYF.

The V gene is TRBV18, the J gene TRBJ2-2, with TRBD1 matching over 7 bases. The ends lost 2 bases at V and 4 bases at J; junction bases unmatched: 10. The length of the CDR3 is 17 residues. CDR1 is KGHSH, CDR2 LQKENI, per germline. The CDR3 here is CASSPARPGQSTGELFF. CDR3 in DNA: TGTGCCAGCTCACCAGCAAGACCGGGACAGAGCACCGGGGAGCTGTTTTTT.

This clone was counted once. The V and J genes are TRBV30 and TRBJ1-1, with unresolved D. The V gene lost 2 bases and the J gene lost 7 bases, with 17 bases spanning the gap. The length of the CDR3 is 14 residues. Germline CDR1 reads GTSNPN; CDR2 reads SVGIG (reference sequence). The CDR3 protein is CAWSKEVPPDEAFF. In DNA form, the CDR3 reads TGTGCCTGGAGTAAGGAAGTTCCCCCTGATGAAGCTTTCTTT.

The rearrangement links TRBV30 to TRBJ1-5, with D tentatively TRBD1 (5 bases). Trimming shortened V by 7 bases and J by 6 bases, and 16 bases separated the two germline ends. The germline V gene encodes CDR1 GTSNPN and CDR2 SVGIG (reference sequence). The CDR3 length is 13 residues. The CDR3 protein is CAYSRGTAQPQHF. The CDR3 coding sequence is TGTGCCTATTCCCGGGGGACGGCTCAGCCCCAGCATTTT. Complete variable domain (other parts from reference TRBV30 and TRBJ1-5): SQTIHQWPATLVQPVGSPLSLECTVEGTSNPNLYWYRQAAGRGLQLLFYSVGIGQISSEVPQNLSASRPQDRQFILSSKKLLLSDSGFYLCAYSRGTAQPQHFGDGTRLSIL.

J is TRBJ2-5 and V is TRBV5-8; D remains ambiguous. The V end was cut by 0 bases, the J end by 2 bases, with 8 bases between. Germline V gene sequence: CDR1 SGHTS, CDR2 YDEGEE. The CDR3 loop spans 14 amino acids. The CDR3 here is CASSLAGGQETQYF. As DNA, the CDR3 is TGTGCCAGCAGCTTGGCCGGTGGACAAGAGACCCAGTACTTC.